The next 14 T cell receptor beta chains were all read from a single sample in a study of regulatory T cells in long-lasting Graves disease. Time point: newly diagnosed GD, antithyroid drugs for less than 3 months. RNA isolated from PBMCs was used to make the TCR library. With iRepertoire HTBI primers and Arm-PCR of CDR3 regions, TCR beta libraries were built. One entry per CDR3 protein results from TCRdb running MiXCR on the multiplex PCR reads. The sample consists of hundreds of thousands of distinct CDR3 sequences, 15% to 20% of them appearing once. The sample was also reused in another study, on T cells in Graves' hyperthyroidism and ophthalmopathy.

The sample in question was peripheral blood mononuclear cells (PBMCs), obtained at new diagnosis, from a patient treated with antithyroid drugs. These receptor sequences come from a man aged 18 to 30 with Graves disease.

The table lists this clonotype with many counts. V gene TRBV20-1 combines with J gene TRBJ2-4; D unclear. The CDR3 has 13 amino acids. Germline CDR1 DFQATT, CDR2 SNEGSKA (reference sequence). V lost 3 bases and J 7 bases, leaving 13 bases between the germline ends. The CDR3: CSARAQTSNIQYF. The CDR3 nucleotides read TGCAGTGCTAGGGCCCAAACGAGTAACATTCAGTACTTC.

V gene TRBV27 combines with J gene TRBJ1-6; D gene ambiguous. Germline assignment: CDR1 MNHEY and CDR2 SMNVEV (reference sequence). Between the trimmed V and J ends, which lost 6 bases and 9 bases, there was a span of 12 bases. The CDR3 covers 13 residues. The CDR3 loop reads CASRRHEGSPLHF. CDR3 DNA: TGTGCCAGCAGGCGGCATGAAGGTTCACCCCTCCACTTT.

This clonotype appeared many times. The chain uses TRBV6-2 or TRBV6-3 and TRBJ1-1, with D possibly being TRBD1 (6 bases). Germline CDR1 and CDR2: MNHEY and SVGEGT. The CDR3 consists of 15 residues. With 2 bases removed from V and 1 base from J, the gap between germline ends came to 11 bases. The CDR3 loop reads CASSYQTGGNTEAFF. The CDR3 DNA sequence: TGTGCCAGCAGTTACCAGACAGGAGGGAACACTGAAGCTTTCTTT.

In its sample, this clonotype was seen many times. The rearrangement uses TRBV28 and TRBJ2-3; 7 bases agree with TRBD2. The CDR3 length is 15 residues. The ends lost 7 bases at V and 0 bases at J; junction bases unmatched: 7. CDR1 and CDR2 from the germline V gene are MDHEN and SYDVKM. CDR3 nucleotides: TGTGCCAGCAACGAGCGGGACCTAAGCACAGATACGCAGTATTTT. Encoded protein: CASNERDLSTDTQYF.

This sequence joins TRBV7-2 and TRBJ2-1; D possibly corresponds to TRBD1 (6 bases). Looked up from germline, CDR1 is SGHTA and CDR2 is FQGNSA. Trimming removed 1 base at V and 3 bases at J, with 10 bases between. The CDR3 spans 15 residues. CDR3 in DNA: TGTGCCAGCAGCTTAGGACAGGTAAACTACAATGAGCAGTTCTTC. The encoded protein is CASSLGQVNYNEQFF.

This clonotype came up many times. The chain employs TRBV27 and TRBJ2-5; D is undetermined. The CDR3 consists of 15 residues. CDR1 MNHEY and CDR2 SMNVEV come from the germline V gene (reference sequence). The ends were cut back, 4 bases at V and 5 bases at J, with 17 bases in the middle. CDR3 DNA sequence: TGTGCCAGCAGTTACCGGTGGGGAAATTGGGAGACCCAGTACTTC. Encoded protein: CASSYRWGNWETQYF.

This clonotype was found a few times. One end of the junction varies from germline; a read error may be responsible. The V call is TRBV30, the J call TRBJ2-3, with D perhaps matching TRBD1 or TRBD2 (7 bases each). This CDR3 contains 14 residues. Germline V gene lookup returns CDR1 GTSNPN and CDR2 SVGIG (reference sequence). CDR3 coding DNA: TGTGCCCGGAGGGAGGGGGCACGCACAGATACGCAGTATTTT. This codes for CARREGARTDTQYF.

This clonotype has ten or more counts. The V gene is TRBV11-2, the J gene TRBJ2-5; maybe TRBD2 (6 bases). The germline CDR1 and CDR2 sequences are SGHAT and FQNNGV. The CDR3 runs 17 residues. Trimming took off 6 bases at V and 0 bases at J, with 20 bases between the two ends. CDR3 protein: CASSPTLGLLYQETQYF. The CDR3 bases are TGTGCCAGCAGTCCCACTCTGGGACTGTTGTACCAAGAGACCCAGTACTTC. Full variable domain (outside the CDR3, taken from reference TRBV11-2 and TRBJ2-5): EAGVAQSPRYKIIEKRQSVAFWCNPISGHATLYWYQQILGQGPKLLIQFQNNGVVDDSQLPKDRFSAERLKGVDSTLKIQPAKLEDSAVYLCASSPTLGLLYQETQYFGPGTRLLVL.

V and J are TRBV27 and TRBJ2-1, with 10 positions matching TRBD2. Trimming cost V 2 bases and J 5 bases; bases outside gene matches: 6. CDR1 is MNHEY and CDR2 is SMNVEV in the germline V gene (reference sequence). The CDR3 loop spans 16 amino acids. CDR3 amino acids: CASSLEGTSVHNEQFF. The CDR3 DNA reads TGTGCCAGCAGTTTAGAGGGGACTAGCGTCCACAATGAGCAGTTCTTC.

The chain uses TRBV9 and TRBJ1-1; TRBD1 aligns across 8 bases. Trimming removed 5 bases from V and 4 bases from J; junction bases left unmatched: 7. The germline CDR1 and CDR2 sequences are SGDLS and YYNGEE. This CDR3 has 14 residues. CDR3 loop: CASSRTGGSTEAFF. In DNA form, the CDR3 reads TGTGCCAGCAGTAGAACAGGGGGGAGCACTGAAGCTTTCTTT.

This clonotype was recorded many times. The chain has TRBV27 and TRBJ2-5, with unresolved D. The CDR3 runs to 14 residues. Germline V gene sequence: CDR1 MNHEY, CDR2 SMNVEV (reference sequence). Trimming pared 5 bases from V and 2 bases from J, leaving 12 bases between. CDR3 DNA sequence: TGTGCCAGCAGTCCCTGGGAAGGGCAAGAGACCCAGTACTTC. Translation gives CASSPWEGQETQYF.

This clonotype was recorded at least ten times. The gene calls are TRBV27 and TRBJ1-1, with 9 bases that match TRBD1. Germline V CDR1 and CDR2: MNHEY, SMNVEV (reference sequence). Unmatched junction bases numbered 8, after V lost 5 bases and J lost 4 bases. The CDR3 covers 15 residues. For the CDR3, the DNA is TGTGCCAGCAGTCCTAGGACAGGGGAAGGCACTGAAGCTTTCTTT. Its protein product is CASSPRTGEGTEAFF.

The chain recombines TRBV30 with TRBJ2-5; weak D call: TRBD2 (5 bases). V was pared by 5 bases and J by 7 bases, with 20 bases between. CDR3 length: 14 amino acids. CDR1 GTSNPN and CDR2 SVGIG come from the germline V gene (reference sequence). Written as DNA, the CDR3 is TGTGCCTGGGAAACCGGCGGAGGCGTAGGGACCCAGTACTTC. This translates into CAWETGGGVGTQYF.

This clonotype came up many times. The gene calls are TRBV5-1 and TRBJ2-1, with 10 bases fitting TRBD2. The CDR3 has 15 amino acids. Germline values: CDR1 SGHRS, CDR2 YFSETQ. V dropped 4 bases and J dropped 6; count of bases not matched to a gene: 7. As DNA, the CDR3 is TGCGCCAGCAGCGCAAGGGTAGCGGGAGGCAATGAGCAGTTCTTC. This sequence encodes CASSARVAGGNEQFF.